This T cell receptor (beta chain) is drawn from a study of blood T cell repertoires in COVID-19. The wider study: COVID-19 samples, acute and convalescent, were from the United States, Italy and Spain.

Per the original methods: Scientists estimated how many nucleated cells there were by amplifying reference gene primers. Produced via immunoSEQ multiplex PCR; TCRdb's table is partial and in-frame only. The DNA was the basis for D and trimming; V, J and clone size are from that table. The sample carries a few hundred thousand clones, under 85% recorded once. Germline CDR1 is SNHLY and CDR2 is FYNNEI. V lost 6 bases and J lost 8, with 10 bases in between. The CDR3 loop spans 11 amino acids. The study assigned cohorts using participant-reported clinical history. In Cohort 3, a recovered donor had either two negative PCRs, clearance, or symptom resolution.

The sequencing sample was made of PBMCs or T cells enriched from blood (not recorded which). This clonotype originated in a woman between 50 and 59 years old who had recovered from COVID-19. The V and J genes are TRBV2 and TRBJ1-2, with D unclear. The CDR3 DNA reads as TGTGCCAGCAGCCTGACTGAAGGCTACACCTTC. It codes for CASSLTEGYTF.